This note documents a single T cell receptor beta chain sequence. The clone's antigen remains unknown. It has no much larger one-base neighbor in the sample; base qualities were not kept. TRB sequencing used genomic DNA with the immunoSEQ assay at survey resolution or the hsTCRB kit. The study's processing was this. The immunoSEQ software handled initial read processing, and the LymphoSeq R package was used for repertoire analyses. Clonality was calculated as 1 minus normalized Shannon entropy, and the Gini coefficient was also calculated for each TRB dataset. To infer phenotypes in unsorted samples, TRB sequences from sorted subsets of the recipient or donor were mapped onto unsorted samples from the same recipient. TCRdb stores this immuneACCESS table with in-frame sequences only. Part of the clones is absent; in the studies checked, under half of the shortfall reflects unresolved V genes, and no reason is known for the rest. That table gives V, J and clone size, and the DNA gave D and trimming. The sample contains just under 20,000 clones, roughly nine tenths of them found a single time. The ten largest account for about 7.3% of the sample.

Read against the paper, the sample's treatment or condition label means: high-dose cyclophosphamide on days +3 and +4 as single-agent GVHD prophylaxis. For conditioning, the PTCy patients got busulfan and fludarabine, then a related or unrelated marrow graft, followed by cyclophosphamide on days +3 and +4. The PTCy-treated patients were enrolled in a prospective multi-institutional clinical trial. Peripheral blood and bone marrow mononuclear cells were isolated by Ficoll-Hypaque density centrifugation and were cryopreserved. The record originates from a study of T cells after posttransplantation cyclophosphamide listed by TCRdb under 2016. With respect to the entire study: Using TRB sequencing, the study followed how the T cell repertoire rebuilt after myeloablative bone marrow transplantation with posttransplantation cyclophosphamide given as GVHD prophylaxis. Samples from 35 PTCy-treated patients and over 15 related bone marrow donors of those patients were subjected to antigen receptor sequencing. TRB sequencing was performed on blood from all 35 or so PTCy patients with 1-year posttransplant specimens. In 3 patients, TRB sequencing was also performed on up to roughly 3 more blood samples taken 2 to 5.2 years after transplant, and in 4 patients, pretransplant blood was also TRB-sequenced. Because TRA and TRB clonality were tightly correlated in 9 samples, subsequent TCR analyses were focused on TRB only. Public TRB sequences were queried against a database of over 3,000 sequences associated with responses to pathogens, tumor antigens, self-antigens and alloantigens.

On the study overall, not on this receptor specifically: The TRB repertoires of T cells infiltrating skin or the GI tract showed only limited overlap with the TRB repertoires found in blood. Donor-recipient similarity was low at 1-2 months but increased during the first year, and donor CD8+ memory clones often dominated later blood repertoires. Across some 45 patients, TRB clonality was highly associated with recipient CMV seropositivity and CMV reactivation, and PTCy diversity was similar to diversity in CNI/methotrexate controls.

The CDR3 spans 15 residues, from the cysteine through the phenylalanine. Only the CDR3 region is kept as DNA, spanning 45 bases read in frame from base 1. Trimming takes 5 bases off V and 8 bases off J; junction bases not matched to a gene: 6. From a lookup of the germline V gene, CDR1 and CDR2 are SGHTA and FQGNSA. The sequenced sample was PBMCs, obtained after allogeneic stem cell transplant with posttransplant cyclophosphamide. This clonotype was obtained from a female patient in her 40s who received an allogeneic stem cell transplant from a related donor, was CMV-positive, and had no GVHD. Following transplantation, part of the T cell population may be supplied by the graft donor rather than the patient. The sequence is built from TRBV7-2 and TRBJ2-1; the central 13 bases match TRBD2. The CDR3 region reads CASSKLAGGPHEQFF. The DNA sequence is TGTGCCAGCAGCAAACTAGCGGGAGGGCCTCATGAGCAGTTCTTC.